Following are 19 T cell receptor beta chains from one sample sequenced in a study of blood T cell repertoires in COVID-19. The assay was immunoSEQ multiplex PCR, and TCRdb's table has in-frame clones only and misses some. The table lists approximately 250,000 clones, 80% to 90% of them singletons. Material for sequencing was PBMCs or T cells enriched from blood (not recorded which). The receptors originated from a woman in her twenties or thirties who had recovered from COVID-19.

The gene calls are TRBV29-1 and TRBJ2-7; 7 bases line up with TRBD1. The CDR3 length is 15 residues. Trimming took 5 bases from V and 4 from J; bases not matched to a gene: 14. The germline gives CDR1 SQVTM, CDR2 ANQGSEA. The CDR3 nucleotides are TGCAGCGTTAATCCCACCGGGACAGAGAGATACGAGCAGTACTTC. As protein: CSVNPTGTERYEQYF.

The V call is TRBV25-1, the J call TRBJ1-2; D uncertain. Germline CDR1 reads MGHDK; CDR2 reads SYGVNS. V was trimmed by 0 bases and J by 7 bases, leaving 12 bases between them. The CDR3 is 14 amino acids. The CDR3 region is CASSEYRTGGGYTF. DNA of the CDR3: TGTGCCAGCAGTGAATATAGGACGGGAGGTGGCTACACCTTC.

This clone has a handful of counts. The V call is TRBV27, the J call TRBJ1-5; D is unresolved. CDR3 size: 15 residues. Germline-derived CDR1 and CDR2 are MNHEY and SMNVEV (reference sequence). V gave up 6 bases and J gave up 0 bases, with 12 bases separating them. CDR3 region: CASSSSTFSNQPQHF. CDR3 nucleotide sequence: TGTGCCAGCAGCTCATCGACATTTAGCAATCAGCCCCAGCATTTT.

The V gene is TRBV7-2, the J gene TRBJ1-2; a weak D match, TRBD1 (6 bases). The V and J ends lost 5 bases and 7 bases respectively, with 20 bases between them. Germline V gene data show CDR1 as SGHTA and CDR2 as FQGNSA. The CDR3 contains 15 residues. In nucleotides, the CDR3 is TGTGCCAGCAGCCCGCCGGACAGAGGGTGCCGTGGCTACACCTTC. Translating gives CASSPPDRGCRGYTF. The full variable domain, in which reference TRBV7-2 and TRBJ1-2 provide the parts outside the CDR3, is GAGVSQSPSNKVTEKGKDVELRCDPISGHTALYWYRQSLGQGLEFLIYFQGNSAPDKSGLPSDRFSAERTGGSVSTLTIQRTQQEDSAVYLCASSPPDRGCRGYTFGSGTRLTVV.

This chain connects TRBV11-3 to TRBJ1-2, with no clear D. V lost 3 bases and J 3 bases, leaving 11 bases between the germline ends. In germline, CDR1 is SGHNT, CDR2 YENEEA. This CDR3 has 14 residues. The CDR3 spells CASSFFSEDYGYTF. The CDR3 DNA reads TGTGCCAGCAGCTTTTTTTCAGAAGACTATGGCTACACCTTC.

The V call is TRBV19, the J call TRBJ1-3; D might be TRBD1 (5 bases). V lost 4 bases and J lost 3, with 10 bases in between. The germline V gene encodes CDR1 LNHDA and CDR2 SQIVND (reference sequence). This CDR3 has 14 amino acids. CDR3 bases: TGTGCCAGTAGTACTCGGGGGTTTGGAAACACCATATATTTT. It is translated as CASSTRGFGNTIYF.

The table lists this clone with a count of one. V usage is TRBV23-1 and J usage is TRBJ2-5; D possibly corresponds to TRBD2 (5 bases). TRBV23-1 is reported as an ORF; its role is uncertain. Trimming stripped 1 base from V and 5 bases from J, with 20 bases between. This CDR3 has 17 amino acids. In nucleotides, the CDR3 is TGCGCCAGCAGTCAATTAATGTGGCGGGTCTTTGGGGAGACCCAGTACTTC. Residues: CASSQLMWRVFGETQYF.

The chain carries TRBV7-2 and TRBJ1-3; TRBD1 aligns across 7 bases. Germline V lookup: CDR1 SGHTA, CDR2 FQGNSA. With 5 bases clipped from V and 0 bases from J, the junction kept 7 bases outside the gene matches. The CDR3 length is 16 residues. DNA of the CDR3: TGTGCCAGCAGCACCTCGACAGGGTACTCTGGAAACACCATATATTTT. Translation: CASSTSTGYSGNTIYF.

The rearrangement links TRBV6-2 or TRBV6-3 to TRBJ2-5; 12 bases agree with TRBD2. The germline V gene has CDR1 MNHEY and CDR2 SVGEGT. The CDR3 runs to 17 residues. The J segment lost 1 base and the V segment lost 6 bases, leaving 9 bases of the junction unmatched. The CDR3 DNA follows: TGTGCCAGCAGCCTGGGGCTAGCGGGAGGGGGCCAAGAGACCCAGTACTTC. It is translated as CASSLGLAGGGQETQYF.

The chain joins TRBV19 to TRBJ2-1; TRBD2 agrees at 14 bases. The CDR3 is made up of 20 amino acids. Germline-derived CDR1 and CDR2 are LNHDA and SQIVND (reference sequence). V dropped 3 bases and J dropped 9; count of bases not matched to a gene: 19. The CDR3 region has the DNA TGTGCCAGTAGTATCCGAACGGGACTAGCGGGAGTCTTCAAAGTGGGTGAGCAGTTCTTC. Its protein is CASSIRTGLAGVFKVGEQFF. Combining the CDR3 with reference TRBV19 and TRBJ2-1 gives the whole variable domain DGGITQSPKYLFRKEGQNVTLSCEQNLNHDAMYWYRQDPGQGLRLIYYSQIVNDFQKGDIAEGYSVSREKKESFPLTVTSAQKNPTAFYLCASSIRTGLAGVFKVGEQFFGPGTRLTVL.

The V call is TRBV27, the J call TRBJ2-7; maybe TRBD1 (7 bases). The V and J ends lost 3 bases and 2 bases respectively, with 14 bases between them. The CDR3 is 15 amino acids. Germline V lookup: CDR1 MNHEY, CDR2 SMNVEV (reference sequence). CDR3 sequence: CASSFGQGGTYEQYF. The DNA for the CDR3 is TGTGCCAGCAGTTTTGGGCAGGGGGGAACCTACGAGCAGTACTTC.

This clone was recorded once. The chain uses TRBV9 and TRBJ2-7; D may be TRBD1 (6 bases). The length of the CDR3 is 16 residues. Germline assignment: CDR1 SGDLS and CDR2 YYNGEE. Deletions cut 3 bases from V and 6 bases from J, with 22 bases between. CDR3 amino acids: CASSGTTGQTRGEQYF. The CDR3 region has the DNA TGTGCCAGCAGCGGAACAACGGGACAAACCCGGGGCGAGCAGTACTTC. Using reference TRBV9 and TRBJ2-7 for the parts outside the CDR3, the full variable domain is DSGVTQTPKHLITATGQRVTLRCSPRSGDLSVYWYQQSLDQGLQFLIQYYNGEERAKGNILERFSAQQFPDLHSELNLSSLELGDSALYFCASSGTTGQTRGEQYFGPGTRLTVT.

The chain employs TRBV28 and TRBJ1-2, with 8 bases matching TRBD1. Germline V gene data show CDR1 as MDHEN and CDR2 as SYDVKM. The V and J ends lost 5 bases and 4 bases, in that order; junction bases with no gene match: 6. This CDR3 has 14 residues. In nucleotides, the CDR3 is TGTGCCAGCAGTCTAATCGGGACAGGCTATGGCTACACCTTC. Protein sequence: CASSLIGTGYGYTF.

This chain uses TRBV18 with TRBJ2-2; maybe TRBD2 (6 bases). The CDR3 contains 14 residues. The germline V gene has CDR1 KGHSH and CDR2 LQKENI. The ends were cut back, 3 bases at V and 7 bases at J, with 12 bases in the middle. In DNA, the CDR3 is TGTGCCAGCTCACCCTGGCGGGATCGCGGGGAGCTGTTTTTT. As protein: CASSPWRDRGELFF.

The chain carries TRBV9 and TRBJ2-3; tentatively, D is TRBD1 (5 bases). V was clipped by 5 bases and J by 1 base, with 14 bases between them. The V gene's germline CDR1 is SGDLS and CDR2 YYNGEE. The CDR3 is 15 amino acids. DNA for the CDR3: TGTGCCAGCAGTCCCCAGGGCAGTCGCACAGATACGCAGTATTTT. Translation: CASSPQGSRTDTQYF.

This chain uses TRBV10-2 with TRBJ1-1, with 9 bases matching TRBD1. The CDR3 consists of 14 residues. The germline gives CDR1 WSHSY, CDR2 SAAADI. V shed 6 bases and J 7 bases; nucleotides not matched to a gene: 9. The CDR3 loop reads CASRENRGRSEAFF. The CDR3 DNA reads as TGCGCCAGCAGGGAAAACAGGGGGCGGAGTGAAGCTTTCTTT.

The J gene is TRBJ1-5, the V gene TRBV27; TRBD1 is a possible D gene (5 bases). V was trimmed by 5 bases and J by 2 bases, leaving 19 bases between them. CDR1 is MNHEY and CDR2 is SMNVEV in the germline V gene (reference sequence). The CDR3 extends over 17 amino acids. CDR3 sequence reads: CASSPMGPRVGNQPQHF. As DNA, the CDR3 is TGTGCCAGCAGTCCTATGGGGCCCCGGGTTGGCAATCAGCCCCAGCATTTT.

J is TRBJ2-3 and V is TRBV7-2; TRBD1 agrees at 9 bases. V gave up 5 bases and J gave up 2 bases; unmatched junction bases: 8. Looked up from germline, CDR1 is SGHTA and CDR2 is FQGNSA. The CDR3 length is 16 residues. CDR3 amino acids: CASSRPRDRDTDTQYF. In nucleotides, the CDR3 is TGTGCCAGCAGCCGTCCGAGGGACAGGGACACAGATACGCAGTATTTT.

The chain couples TRBV3-1 (or the pseudogene TRBV3-2) to TRBJ2-3; TRBD2 matches 10 bases. CDR1 is LGHDT and CDR2 is YNNKEL in the germline V gene (reference sequence). The CDR3 contains 15 residues. V was pared by 3 bases and J by 5 bases, with 5 bases of the junction left unmatched. The DNA of the CDR3 is TGTGCCAGCAGCCATTTAGCGGGAGGCCTAGATACGCAGTATTTT. Translating it yields CASSHLAGGLDTQYF.